Listed here are 10 T cell receptor beta chains from one sample, sequenced in a study of shared clonotypes between healthy human individuals. This table comes from immunoSEQ multiplex PCR, and its TCRdb copy is limited to in-frame clones, with some not included. The data show approximately 500,000 clones, with 90% to 96% seen just once and about 0.064% held by the top ten. Sequencing was done on a sample of naive CD4+ T cells sorted from blood. The subset denotes: CD45RA+ positively selected. The receptors shown here come from a woman aged 25 to 39 in good health.

The chain links TRBV6-1 to TRBJ1-2, with D perhaps matching TRBD1 (6 bases). Per germline, CDR1 MNHNS and CDR2 SASEGT. The CDR3 runs 13 residues. V lost 4 bases, J lost 6 bases, and 12 bases lay in between. CDR3 protein: CASSGRQVDGYTF. The CDR3 DNA reads as TGTGCCAGCAGTGGCAGACAGGTAGATGGCTACACCTTC.

This chain connects TRBV15 to TRBJ1-5; 7 nucleotides align to TRBD1. The CDR3 sequence is 21 residues long. Losses at the gene ends were 1 base for V and 3 bases for J; bases not matched to a gene: 21. Germline V gene data show CDR1 as LNHNV and CDR2 as YYDKDF (reference sequence). CDR3 DNA sequence: TGTGCCACCAGCAGAGTTCTACGAGGGACGACAGGGAAAGGCTACAATCAGCCCCAGCATTTT. Translating it yields CATSRVLRGTTGKGYNQPQHF.

The gene calls are TRBV4-1 and TRBJ2-2; possibly TRBD2 for D (5 bases). CDR3 length: 13 amino acids. Germline CDR1 MGHRA, CDR2 YSYEKL. Trimming left V 6 bases short and J 4 bases short, with 9 bases between. This CDR3 is CASRLAGTGELFF. The CDR3 DNA reads as TGCGCCAGCAGGCTAGCAGGCACCGGGGAGCTGTTTTTT.

This sequence joins TRBV28 and TRBJ1-3; D possibly corresponds to TRBD1 (6 bases). CDR3 length: 15 amino acids. The germline gives CDR1 MDHEN, CDR2 SYDVKM. V was shortened by 5 bases and J by 11 bases, with 22 bases between the two germline ends. This chain's CDR3 is CASSEARQDLNPIYF. The CDR3 DNA follows: TGTGCCAGCAGTGAAGCCCGACAGGACCTAAATCCCATATATTTT.

The chain uses TRBV7-6 and TRBJ2-3, with 8 bases identical to TRBD2. The CDR3 sequence is 14 residues long. Per germline, CDR1 SGHVS and CDR2 FNYEAQ. The V segment lost 8 bases and the J segment 0 bases; nucleotides outside the gene matches: 4. The CDR3 region is CASRGGASTDTQYF. Written as DNA, the CDR3 is TGTGCCAGCCGGGGGGGGGCAAGCACAGATACGCAGTATTTT.

The J gene is TRBJ2-7, the V gene TRBV11-2; TRBD2 agrees at 7 bases. The ends lost 2 bases at V and 1 base at J; junction bases unmatched: 8. CDR1 is SGHAT, CDR2 FQNNGV, per germline. The CDR3 totals 16 residues. Here the CDR3 reads CASSLIVSRGSYEQYF. As DNA, the CDR3 is TGTGCCAGCAGCTTAATTGTTTCGCGGGGGTCCTACGAGCAGTACTTC.

The chain employs TRBV2 and TRBJ2-2; perhaps TRBD2 as D (7 bases). V lost 8 bases and J lost 6, with 19 bases in between. This CDR3 comprises 15 residues. Germline V lookup: CDR1 SNHLY, CDR2 FYNNEI. This CDR3 is CASGGLDRPAGELFF. The CDR3 DNA reads as TGTGCCAGCGGTGGACTAGACAGGCCGGCCGGGGAGCTGTTTTTT. Using reference TRBV2 and TRBJ2-2 for the parts outside the CDR3, the full variable domain is EPEVTQTPSHQVTQMGQEVILRCVPISNHLYFYWYRQILGQKVEFLVSFYNNEISEKSEIFDDQFSVERPDGSNFTLKIRSTKLEDSAMYFCASGGLDRPAGELFFGEGSRLTVL.

This clone appeared once. The V gene is TRBV5-4, the J gene TRBJ2-5; 14 nucleotides match TRBD2. The length of the CDR3 is 16 residues. Per germline, CDR1 SGHNT and CDR2 YYREEE (reference sequence). After removal of 4 bases from V and 2 bases from J, the junction contained 4 bases not matched to a gene. The CDR3 region is CASSPGTSGSQETQYF. The CDR3 nucleotides are TGTGCCAGCAGCCCCGGGACTAGCGGGAGTCAAGAGACCCAGTACTTC. Drawing the rest from reference TRBV5-4 and TRBJ2-5, the complete variable domain is ETGVTQSPTHLIKTRGQQVTLRCSSQSGHNTVSWYQQALGQGPQFIFQYYREEENGRGNFPPRFSGLQFPNYSSELNVNALELDDSALYLCASSPGTSGSQETQYFGPGTRLLVL.

This chain uses TRBV30 with TRBJ2-7; D is unclear. This CDR3 spans 13 amino acids. Trimming pared 4 bases from V and 2 bases from J, leaving 12 bases between. From germline, CDR1 is GTSNPN and CDR2 SVGIG (reference sequence). The CDR3 here is CAWKRVWTYEQYF. CDR3 nucleotides: TGTGCCTGGAAACGGGTTTGGACCTACGAGCAGTACTTC.

A single count supports this clone. The chain combines TRBV5-4 with TRBJ2-2; D unclear. Trimming cost V 0 bases and J 3 bases, with 9 bases left between them. Germline CDR1 is SGHNT and CDR2 is YYREEE (reference sequence). This CDR3 is built from 15 residues. CDR3 bases: TGTGCCAGCAGCTTGGTTGGCGGACACACCGGGGAGCTGTTTTTT. As protein: CASSLVGGHTGELFF. Looking up the rest from reference TRBV5-4 and TRBJ2-2 gives the full variable domain: ETGVTQSPTHLIKTRGQQVTLRCSSQSGHNTVSWYQQALGQGPQFIFQYYREEENGRGNFPPRFSGLQFPNYSSELNVNALELDDSALYLCASSLVGGHTGELFFGEGSRLTVL.